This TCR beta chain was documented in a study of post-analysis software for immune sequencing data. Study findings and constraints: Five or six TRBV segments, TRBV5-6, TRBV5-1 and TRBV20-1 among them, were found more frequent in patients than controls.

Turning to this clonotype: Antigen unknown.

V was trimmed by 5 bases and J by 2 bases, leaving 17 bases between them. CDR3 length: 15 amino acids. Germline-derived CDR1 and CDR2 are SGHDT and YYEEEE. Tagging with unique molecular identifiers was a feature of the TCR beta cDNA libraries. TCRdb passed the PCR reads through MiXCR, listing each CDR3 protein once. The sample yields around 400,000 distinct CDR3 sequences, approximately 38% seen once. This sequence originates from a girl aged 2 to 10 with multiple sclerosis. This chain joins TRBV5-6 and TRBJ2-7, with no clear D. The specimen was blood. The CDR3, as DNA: TGTGCCAGCAGTCTCACCGGGCCGATAACCTACGAGCAGTACTTC. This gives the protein CASSLTGPITYEQYF.